This T cell receptor beta chain stems from a study of T cell changes during pregnancy in multiple sclerosis. The V end lost 2 bases, the J end lost 1 base, and 10 bases lay between the germline ends. The CDR3 runs to 15 residues. Germline V gene sequence: CDR1 SGHTA, CDR2 FQGTGA. TCRdb's table, derived via immunoSEQ multiplex PCR, lists solely in-frame clones and lacks some. The sample includes under 130,000 clones, roughly 92% of them seen just once. The V and J genes are TRBV7-3 and TRBJ2-3; no definite D call. Here the sequenced sample was peripheral blood, taken after pregnancy. The clonotype comes from a female donor with multiple sclerosis, enrolled in a pregnancy study. In nucleotides, the CDR3 is TGTGCCAGCAGCTTAGCCCCCGAGGGCACAGATACGCAGTATTTT. Translated: CASSLAPEGTDTQYF.